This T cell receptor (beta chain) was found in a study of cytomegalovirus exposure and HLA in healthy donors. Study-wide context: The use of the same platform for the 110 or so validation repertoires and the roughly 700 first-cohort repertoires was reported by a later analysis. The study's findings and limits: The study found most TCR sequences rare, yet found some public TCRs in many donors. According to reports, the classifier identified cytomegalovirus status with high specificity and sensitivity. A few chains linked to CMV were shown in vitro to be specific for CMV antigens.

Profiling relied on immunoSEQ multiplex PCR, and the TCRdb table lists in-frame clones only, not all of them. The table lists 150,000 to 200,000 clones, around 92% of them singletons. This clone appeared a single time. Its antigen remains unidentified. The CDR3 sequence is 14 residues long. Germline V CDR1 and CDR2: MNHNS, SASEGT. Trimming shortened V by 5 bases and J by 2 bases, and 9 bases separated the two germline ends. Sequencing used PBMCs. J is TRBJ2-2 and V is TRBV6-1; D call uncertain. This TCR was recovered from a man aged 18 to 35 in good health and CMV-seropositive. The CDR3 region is CASSPGENTGELFF. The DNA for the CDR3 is TGTGCCAGCAGTCCCGGTGAAAACACCGGGGAGCTGTTTTTT.